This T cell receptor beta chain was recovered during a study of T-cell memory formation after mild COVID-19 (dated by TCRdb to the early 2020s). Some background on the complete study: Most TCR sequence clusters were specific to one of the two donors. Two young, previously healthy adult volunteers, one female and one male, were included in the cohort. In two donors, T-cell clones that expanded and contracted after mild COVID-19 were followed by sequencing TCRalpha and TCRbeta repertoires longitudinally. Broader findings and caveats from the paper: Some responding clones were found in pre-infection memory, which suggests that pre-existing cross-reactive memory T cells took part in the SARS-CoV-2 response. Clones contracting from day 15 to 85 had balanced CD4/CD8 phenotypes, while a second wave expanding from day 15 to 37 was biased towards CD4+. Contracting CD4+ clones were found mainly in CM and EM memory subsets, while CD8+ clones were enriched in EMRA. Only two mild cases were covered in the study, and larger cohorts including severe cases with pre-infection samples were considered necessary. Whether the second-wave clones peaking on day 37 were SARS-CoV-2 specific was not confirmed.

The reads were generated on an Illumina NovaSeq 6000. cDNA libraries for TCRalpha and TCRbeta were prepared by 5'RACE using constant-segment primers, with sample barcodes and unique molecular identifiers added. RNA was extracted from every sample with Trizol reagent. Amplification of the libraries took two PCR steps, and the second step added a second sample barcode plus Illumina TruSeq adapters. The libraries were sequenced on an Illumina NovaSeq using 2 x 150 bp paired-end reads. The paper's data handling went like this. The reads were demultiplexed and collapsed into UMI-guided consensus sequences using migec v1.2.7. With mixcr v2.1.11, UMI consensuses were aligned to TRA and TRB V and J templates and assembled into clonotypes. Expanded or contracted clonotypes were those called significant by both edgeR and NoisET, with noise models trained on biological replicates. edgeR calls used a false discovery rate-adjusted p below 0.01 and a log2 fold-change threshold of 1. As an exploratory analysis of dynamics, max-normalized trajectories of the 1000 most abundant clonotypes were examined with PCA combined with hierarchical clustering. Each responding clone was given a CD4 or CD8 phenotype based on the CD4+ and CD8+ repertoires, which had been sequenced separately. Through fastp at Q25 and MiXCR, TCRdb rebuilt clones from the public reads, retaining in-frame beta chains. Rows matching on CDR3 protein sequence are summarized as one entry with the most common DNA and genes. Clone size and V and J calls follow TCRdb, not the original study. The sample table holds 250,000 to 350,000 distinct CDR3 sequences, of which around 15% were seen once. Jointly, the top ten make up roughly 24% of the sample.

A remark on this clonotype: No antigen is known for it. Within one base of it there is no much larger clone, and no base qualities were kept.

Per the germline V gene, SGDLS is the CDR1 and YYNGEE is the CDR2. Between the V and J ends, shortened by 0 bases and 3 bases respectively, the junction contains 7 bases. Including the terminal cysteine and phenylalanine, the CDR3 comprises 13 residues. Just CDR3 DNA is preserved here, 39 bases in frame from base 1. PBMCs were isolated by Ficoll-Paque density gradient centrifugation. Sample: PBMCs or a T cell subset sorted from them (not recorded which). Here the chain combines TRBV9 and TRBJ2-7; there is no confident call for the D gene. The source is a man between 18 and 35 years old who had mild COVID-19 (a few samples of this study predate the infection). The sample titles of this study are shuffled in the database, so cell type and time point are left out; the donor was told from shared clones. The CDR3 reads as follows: CASSVGQHYEQYF. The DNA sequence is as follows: TGTGCCAGCAGCGTAGGGCAGCACTACGAGCAGTACTTC.